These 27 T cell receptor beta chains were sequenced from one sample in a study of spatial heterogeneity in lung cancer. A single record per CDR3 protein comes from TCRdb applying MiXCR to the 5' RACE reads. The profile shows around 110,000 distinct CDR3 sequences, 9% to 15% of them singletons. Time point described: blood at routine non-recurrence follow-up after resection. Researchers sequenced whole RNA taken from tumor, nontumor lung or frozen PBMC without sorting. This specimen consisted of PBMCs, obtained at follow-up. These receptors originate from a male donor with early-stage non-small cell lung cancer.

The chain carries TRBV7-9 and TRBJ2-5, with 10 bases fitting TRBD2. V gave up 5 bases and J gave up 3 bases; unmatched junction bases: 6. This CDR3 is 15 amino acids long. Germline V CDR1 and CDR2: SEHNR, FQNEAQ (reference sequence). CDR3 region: CASSPQRGGKETQYF. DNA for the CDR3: TGTGCCAGCAGCCCCCAGCGGGGGGGCAAAGAGACCCAGTACTTC.

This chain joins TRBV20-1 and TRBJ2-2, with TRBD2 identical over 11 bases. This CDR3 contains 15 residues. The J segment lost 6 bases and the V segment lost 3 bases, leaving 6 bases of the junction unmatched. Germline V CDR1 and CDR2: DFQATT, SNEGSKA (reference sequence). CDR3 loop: CSARDSGGAPGELFF. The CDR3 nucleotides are TGCAGTGCTAGGGATAGCGGGGGGGCCCCCGGGGAGCTGTTTTTT.

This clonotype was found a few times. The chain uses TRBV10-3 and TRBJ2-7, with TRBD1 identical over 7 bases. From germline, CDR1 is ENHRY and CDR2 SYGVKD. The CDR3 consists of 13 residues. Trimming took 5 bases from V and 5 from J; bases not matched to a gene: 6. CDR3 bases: TGTGCCATCAGTACAGGGGCGGTACACGAGCAGTACTTC. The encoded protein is CAISTGAVHEQYF.

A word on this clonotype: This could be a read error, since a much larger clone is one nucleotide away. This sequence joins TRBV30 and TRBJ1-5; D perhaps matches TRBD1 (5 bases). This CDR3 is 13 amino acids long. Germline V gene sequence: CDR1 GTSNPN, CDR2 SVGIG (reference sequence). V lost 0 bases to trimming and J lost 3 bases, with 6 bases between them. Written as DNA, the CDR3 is TGTGCCTGGAGTGTACAGGACAATCAGCCCCAGCATTTT. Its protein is CAWSVQDNQPQHF.

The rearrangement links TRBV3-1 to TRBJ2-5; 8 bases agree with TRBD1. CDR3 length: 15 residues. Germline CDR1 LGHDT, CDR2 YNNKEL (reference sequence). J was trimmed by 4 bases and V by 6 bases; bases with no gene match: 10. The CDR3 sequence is CASSLDRVKGETQYF. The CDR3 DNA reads TGTGCCAGCAGTCTGGACAGGGTCAAGGGAGAGACCCAGTACTTC.

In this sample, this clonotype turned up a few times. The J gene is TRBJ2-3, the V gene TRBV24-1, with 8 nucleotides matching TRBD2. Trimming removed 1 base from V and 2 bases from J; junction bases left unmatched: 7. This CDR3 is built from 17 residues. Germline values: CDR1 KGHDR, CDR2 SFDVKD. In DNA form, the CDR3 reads TGTGCCACCAGTGATTTAGGCGGGGGGCATAACACAGATACGCAGTATTTT. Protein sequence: CATSDLGGGHNTDTQYF.

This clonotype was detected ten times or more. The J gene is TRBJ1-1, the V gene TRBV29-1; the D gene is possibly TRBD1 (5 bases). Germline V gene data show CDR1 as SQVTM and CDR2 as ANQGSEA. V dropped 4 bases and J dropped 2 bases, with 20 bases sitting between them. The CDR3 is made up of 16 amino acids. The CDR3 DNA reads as TGCAGCGTTGGGGTCGCTTGGGGGATTGGAAACACTGAAGCTTTCTTT. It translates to CSVGVAWGIGNTEAFF.

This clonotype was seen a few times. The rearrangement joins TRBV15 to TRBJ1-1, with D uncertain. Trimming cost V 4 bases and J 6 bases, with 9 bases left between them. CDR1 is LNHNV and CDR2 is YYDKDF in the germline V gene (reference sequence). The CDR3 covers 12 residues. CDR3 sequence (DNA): TGTGCCACCAGCACCACCGGTGCTGAAGCTTTCTTT. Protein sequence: CATSTTGAEAFF.

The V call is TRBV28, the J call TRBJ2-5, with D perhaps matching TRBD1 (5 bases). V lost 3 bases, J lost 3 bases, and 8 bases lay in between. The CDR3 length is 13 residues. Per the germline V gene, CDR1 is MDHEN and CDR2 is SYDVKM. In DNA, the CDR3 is TGTGCCAGCAGTTTTTTAGGGGAAGAGACCCAGTACTTC. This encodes CASSFLGEETQYF.

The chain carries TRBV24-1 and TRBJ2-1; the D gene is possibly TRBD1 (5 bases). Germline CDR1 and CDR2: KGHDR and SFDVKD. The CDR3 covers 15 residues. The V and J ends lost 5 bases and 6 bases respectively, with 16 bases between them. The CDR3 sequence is CATSGGEIRRNEQFF. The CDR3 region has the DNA TGTGCCACCAGTGGGGGCGAGATCCGCCGCAATGAGCAGTTCTTC.

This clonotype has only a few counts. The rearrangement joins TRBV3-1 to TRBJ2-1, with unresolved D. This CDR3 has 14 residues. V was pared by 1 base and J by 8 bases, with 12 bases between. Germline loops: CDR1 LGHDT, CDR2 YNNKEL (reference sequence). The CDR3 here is CASSQVGLTYEQFF. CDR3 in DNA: TGTGCCAGCAGCCAAGTCGGCCTGACGTATGAGCAGTTCTTC.

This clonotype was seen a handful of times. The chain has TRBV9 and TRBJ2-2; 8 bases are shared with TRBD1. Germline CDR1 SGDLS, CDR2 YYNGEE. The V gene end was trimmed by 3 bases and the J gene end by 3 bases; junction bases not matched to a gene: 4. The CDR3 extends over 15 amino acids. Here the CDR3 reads CASSEGQAYTGELFF. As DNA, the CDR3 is TGTGCCAGCAGCGAGGGACAGGCCTACACCGGGGAGCTGTTTTTT.

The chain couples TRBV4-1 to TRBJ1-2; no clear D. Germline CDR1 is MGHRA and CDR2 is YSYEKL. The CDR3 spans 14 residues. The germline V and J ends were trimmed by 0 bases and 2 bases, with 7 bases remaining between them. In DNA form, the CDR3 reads TGCGCCAGCAGCCAAGATCTCCAGAACTATGGCTACACCTTC. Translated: CASSQDLQNYGYTF.

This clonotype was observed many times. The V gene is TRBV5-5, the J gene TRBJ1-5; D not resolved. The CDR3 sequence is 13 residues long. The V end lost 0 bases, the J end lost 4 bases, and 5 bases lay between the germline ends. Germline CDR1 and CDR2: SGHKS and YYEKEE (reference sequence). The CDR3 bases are TGTGCCAGCAGCTTGGCAGGAAATCAGCCCCAGCATTTT. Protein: CASSLAGNQPQHF.

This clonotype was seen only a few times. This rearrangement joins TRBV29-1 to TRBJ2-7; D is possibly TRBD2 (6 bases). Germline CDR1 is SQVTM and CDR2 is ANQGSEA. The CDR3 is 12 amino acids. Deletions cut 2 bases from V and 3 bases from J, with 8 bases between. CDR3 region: CSVERGSYEQYF. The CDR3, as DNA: TGCAGCGTTGAACGGGGGAGCTACGAGCAGTACTTC.

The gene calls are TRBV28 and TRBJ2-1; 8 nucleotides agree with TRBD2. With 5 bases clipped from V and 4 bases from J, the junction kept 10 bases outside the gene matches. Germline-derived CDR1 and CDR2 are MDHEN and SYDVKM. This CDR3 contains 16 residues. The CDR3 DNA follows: TGTGCCAGCAGTCCGCCGGTAGCGGGGAGATACAATGAGCAGTTCTTC. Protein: CASSPPVAGRYNEQFF.

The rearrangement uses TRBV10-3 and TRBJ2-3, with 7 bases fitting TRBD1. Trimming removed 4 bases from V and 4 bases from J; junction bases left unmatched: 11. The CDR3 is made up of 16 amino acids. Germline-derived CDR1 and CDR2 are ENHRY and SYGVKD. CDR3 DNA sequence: TGTGCCATCAGTGGAACCCTCGGGCAGGGGGCAGATACGCAGTATTTT. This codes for CAISGTLGQGADTQYF.

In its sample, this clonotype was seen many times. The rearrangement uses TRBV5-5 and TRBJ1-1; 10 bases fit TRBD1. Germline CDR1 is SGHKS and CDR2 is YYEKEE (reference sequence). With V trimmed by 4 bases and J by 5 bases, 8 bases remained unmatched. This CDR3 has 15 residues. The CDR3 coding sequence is TGTGCCAGCAGCGGAGGACAGGGGGGATCAACTGAAGCTTTCTTT. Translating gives CASSGGQGGSTEAFF.

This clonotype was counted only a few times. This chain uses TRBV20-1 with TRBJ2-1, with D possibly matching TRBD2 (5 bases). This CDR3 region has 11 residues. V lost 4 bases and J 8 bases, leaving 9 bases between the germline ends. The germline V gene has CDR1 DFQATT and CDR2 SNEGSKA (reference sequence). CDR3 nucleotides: TGCAGTGCTAAGGAGCGGTATGAGCAGTTCTTC. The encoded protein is CSAKERYEQFF.

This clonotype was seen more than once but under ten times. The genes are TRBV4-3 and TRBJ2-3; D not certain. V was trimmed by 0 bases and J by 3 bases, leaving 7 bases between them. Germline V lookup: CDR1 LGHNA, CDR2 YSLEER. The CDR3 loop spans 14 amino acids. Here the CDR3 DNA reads TGCGCCAGCAGCCAAGATGCATGGACAGATACGCAGTATTTT. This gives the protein CASSQDAWTDTQYF.

CDR3 nucleotide sequence: TGTGCCAGCAGCTCGGACTGGAACACCGGGGAGCTGTTTTTT. Translating gives CASSSDWNTGELFF. This rearrangement joins TRBV3-1 to TRBJ2-2; D is perhaps TRBD2 (5 bases). The length of the CDR3 is 14 residues. Trimming removed 5 bases at V and 1 base at J, with 8 bases between. Germline-derived CDR1 and CDR2 are LGHDT and YNNKEL (reference sequence).

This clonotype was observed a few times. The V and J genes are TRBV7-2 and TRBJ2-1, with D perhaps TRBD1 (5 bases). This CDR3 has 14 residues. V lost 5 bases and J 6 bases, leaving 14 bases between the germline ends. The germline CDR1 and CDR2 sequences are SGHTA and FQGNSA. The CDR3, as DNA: TGTGCCAGCAGCCCGGACACGGCAGGCAATGAGCAGTTCTTC. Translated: CASSPDTAGNEQFF. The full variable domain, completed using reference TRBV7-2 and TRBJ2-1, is GAGVSQSPSNKVTEKGKDVELRCDPISGHTALYWYRQSLGQGLEFLIYFQGNSAPDKSGLPSDRFSAERTGGSVSTLTIQRTQQEDSAVYLCASSPDTAGNEQFFGPGTRLTVL.

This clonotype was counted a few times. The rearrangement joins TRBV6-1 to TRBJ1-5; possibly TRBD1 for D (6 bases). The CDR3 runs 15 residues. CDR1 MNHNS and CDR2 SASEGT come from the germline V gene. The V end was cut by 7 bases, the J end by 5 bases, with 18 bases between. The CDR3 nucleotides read TGTGCCAGCAAGAGTCCCGGACGGACAGATCAGCCCCAGCATTTT. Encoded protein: CASKSPGRTDQPQHF.

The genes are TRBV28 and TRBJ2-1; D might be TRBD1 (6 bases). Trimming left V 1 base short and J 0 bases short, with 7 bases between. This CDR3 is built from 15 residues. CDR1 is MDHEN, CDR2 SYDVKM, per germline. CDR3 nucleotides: TGTGCCAGCAGTTTATTGGGGGCCTCCTACAATGAGCAGTTCTTC. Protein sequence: CASSLLGASYNEQFF.

For the CDR3, the DNA is TGTGCCAGCAGCAAGCGGGGGCCTTTCACAGATACGCAGTATTTT. It codes for CASSKRGPFTDTQYF. The genes are TRBV5-6 and TRBJ2-3, with 8 positions matching TRBD2. Germline CDR1 reads SGHDT; CDR2 reads YYEEEE. Trimming cost V 4 bases and J 2 bases; bases outside gene matches: 6. This CDR3 is built from 15 residues.

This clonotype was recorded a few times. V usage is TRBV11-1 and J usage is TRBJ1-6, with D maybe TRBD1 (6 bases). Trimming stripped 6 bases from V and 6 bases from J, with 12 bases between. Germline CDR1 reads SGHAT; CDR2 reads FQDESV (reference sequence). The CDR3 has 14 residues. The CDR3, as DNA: TGTGCCAGCAGTAACAGGGTAGCTAATTCACCCCTCCACTTT. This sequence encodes CASSNRVANSPLHF.

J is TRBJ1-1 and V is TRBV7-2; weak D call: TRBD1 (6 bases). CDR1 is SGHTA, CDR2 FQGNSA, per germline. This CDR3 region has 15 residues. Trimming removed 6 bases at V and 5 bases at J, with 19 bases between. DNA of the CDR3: TGTGCCAGCAGTCCCAGGGGATCGGTCCAAACTGAAGCTTTCTTT. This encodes CASSPRGSVQTEAFF.